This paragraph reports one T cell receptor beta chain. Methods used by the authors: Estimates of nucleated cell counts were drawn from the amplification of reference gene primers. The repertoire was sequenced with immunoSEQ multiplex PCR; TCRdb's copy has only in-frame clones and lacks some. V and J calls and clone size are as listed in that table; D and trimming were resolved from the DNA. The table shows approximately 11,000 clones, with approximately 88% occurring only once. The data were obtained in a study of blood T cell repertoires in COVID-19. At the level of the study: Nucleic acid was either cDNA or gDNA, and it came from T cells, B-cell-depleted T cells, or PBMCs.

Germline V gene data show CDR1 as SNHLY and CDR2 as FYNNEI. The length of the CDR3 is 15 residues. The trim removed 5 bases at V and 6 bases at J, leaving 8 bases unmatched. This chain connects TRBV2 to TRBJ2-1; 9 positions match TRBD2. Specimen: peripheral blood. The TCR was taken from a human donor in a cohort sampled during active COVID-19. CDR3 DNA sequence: TGTGCCAGCAGTCGGGGACTAGCCGGGACCAATGAGCAGTTCTTC. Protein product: CASSRGLAGTNEQFF.